The sequence of this T cell receptor (beta chain) was determined in a study of blood T cell repertoires in COVID-19. Overall study context: Samples taken during acute and convalescent COVID-19 were collected in the United States, Italy and Spain. T cells, B-cell-depleted T cells, or PBMCs supplied cDNA or gDNA.

The CDR3 covers 18 residues. CDR1 is WNHNN, CDR2 SYGVQD, per germline (reference sequence). V was pared by 0 bases and J by 2 bases, with 10 bases of the junction left unmatched. Per the study methods: Cell counts per sample came from amplifying reference gene primers. Assay used: immunoSEQ multiplex PCR; TCRdb lists only in-frame clones, some missing. V and J calls and clone size are copied from that table; D and trimming were computed from the DNA. This sample has 95,000 to 130,000 clones, with over 65% found just once. This clone came up once. The sequenced material came from peripheral blood. The chain couples TRBV10-1 to TRBJ2-5, with TRBD2 identical over 9 bases. The sequence derives from a man aged 30 to 39 with acute or convalescent COVID-19. The CDR3 is CASSESSSGNGFQETQYF. The DNA of the CDR3 is TGCGCCAGCAGTGAGTCGTCTAGCGGGAACGGGTTTCAAGAGACCCAGTACTTC.